This T cell receptor (beta chain) appears in the sequencing data of a study of molecular identifiers for immune sequencing clone quantification. Germline V gene sequence: CDR1 SQVTM, CDR2 ANQGSEA. Trimming pared 4 bases from V and 1 base from J, leaving 13 bases between. This CDR3 contains 14 residues. TCRdb called the PCR reads again in MiXCR, with one record for every CDR3 protein. The sample comprises under 650,000 distinct CDR3 sequences, about 20% of which are singletons, and roughly 0.85% rests with the top ten. This clonotype was seen ten or more times. The chain links TRBV29-1 to TRBJ1-1; D is ambiguous. The receptor's source is a human donor in good health. Some libraries in this study had Jurkat cell RNA spiked in. Source material: naive CD8+ T cells from blood, with Jurkat cell RNA spiked in. Subset given: FACS-sorted CD8+CD4-CCR7+CD45RA+ naive T cells. CDR3 in amino acids: CSVGPFAENTEAFF. The CDR3, as DNA: TGCAGCGTTGGACCCTTCGCAGAGAACACTGAAGCTTTCTTT.